This T cell receptor beta chain derives from a study of T cell responses to AZD1222 COVID-19 vaccine. Regarding this clone: Antigen unknown.

The repertoire was sequenced with immunoSEQ multiplex PCR; TCRdb's copy has only in-frame clones and lacks some. The repertoire holds some 170,000 clones, with 90% to 95% as singletons. Study-level findings and limits: Only six or seven AZD1222 recipients tested seropositive at baseline.

The origin of this receptor is an adult who received the MenACWY meningococcal vaccine as a control. The sample was peripheral blood, taken 28 days after the second dose of the MenACWY control vaccine.

The CDR3 sequence is CAWSKPGWDNYGYTF. Here the CDR3 DNA reads TGTGCCTGGAGCAAACCAGGGTGGGATAACTATGGCTACACCTTC. V and J are TRBV30 and TRBJ1-2; possible D gene TRBD1, 5 bases. CDR1 is GTSNPN and CDR2 is SVGIG in the germline V gene (reference sequence). V dropped 3 bases and J dropped 1 base, with 15 bases sitting between them. The CDR3 contains 15 residues. The variable domain in full, completed from reference TRBV30 and TRBJ1-2, reads SQTIHQWPATLVQPVGSPLSLECTVEGTSNPNLYWYRQAAGRGLQLLFYSVGIGQISSEVPQNLSASRPQDRQFILSSKKLLLSDSGFYLCAWSKPGWDNYGYTFGSGTRLTVV.